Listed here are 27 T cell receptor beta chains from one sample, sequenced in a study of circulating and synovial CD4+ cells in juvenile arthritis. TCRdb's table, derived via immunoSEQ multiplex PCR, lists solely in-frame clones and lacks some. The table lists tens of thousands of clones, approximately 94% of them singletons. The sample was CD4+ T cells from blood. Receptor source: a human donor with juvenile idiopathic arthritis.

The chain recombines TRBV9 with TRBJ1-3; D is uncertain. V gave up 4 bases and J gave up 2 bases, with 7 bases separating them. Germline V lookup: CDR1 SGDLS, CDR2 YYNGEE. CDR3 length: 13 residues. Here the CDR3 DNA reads TGTGCCAGCAGCCCGACACCTGGAAACACCATATATTTT. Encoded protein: CASSPTPGNTIYF.

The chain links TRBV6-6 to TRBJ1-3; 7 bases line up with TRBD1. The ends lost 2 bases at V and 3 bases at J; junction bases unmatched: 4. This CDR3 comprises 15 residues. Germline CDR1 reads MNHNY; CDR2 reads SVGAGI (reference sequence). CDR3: CASSYLQGNGNTIYF. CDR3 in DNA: TGTGCCAGCAGTTACCTACAGGGGAATGGAAACACCATATATTTT.

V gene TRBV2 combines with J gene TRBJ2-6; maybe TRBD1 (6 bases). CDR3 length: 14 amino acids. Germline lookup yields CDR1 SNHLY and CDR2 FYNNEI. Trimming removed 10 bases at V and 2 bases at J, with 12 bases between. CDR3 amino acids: CATEQGAGANVLTF. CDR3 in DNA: TGTGCCACCGAACAGGGAGCTGGGGCCAACGTCCTGACTTTC.

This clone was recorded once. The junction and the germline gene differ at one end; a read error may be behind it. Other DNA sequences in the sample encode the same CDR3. The CDR3, as DNA: TGCGCCAGCAGCCCCCCAAACGTGGGCAGGTACTACGAGCAGTACTTC. Encoded protein: CASSPPNVGRYYEQYF. The chain is built from TRBV7-9 and TRBJ2-7; D gene ambiguous. The CDR3 is 16 residues long. Per germline, CDR1 SEHNR and CDR2 FQNEAQ (reference sequence).

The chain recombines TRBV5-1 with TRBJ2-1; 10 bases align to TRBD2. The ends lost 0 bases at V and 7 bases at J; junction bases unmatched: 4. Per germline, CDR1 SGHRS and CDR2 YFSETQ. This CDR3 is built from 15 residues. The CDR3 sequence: CASSLGLAGVNEQFF. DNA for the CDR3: TGCGCCAGCAGCTTGGGGCTAGCGGGGGTTAATGAGCAGTTCTTC.

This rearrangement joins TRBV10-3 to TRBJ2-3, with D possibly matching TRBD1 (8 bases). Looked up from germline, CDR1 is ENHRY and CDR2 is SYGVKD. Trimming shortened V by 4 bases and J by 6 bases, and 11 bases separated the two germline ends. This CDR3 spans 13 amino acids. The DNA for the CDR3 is TGTGCCATCAGTGTACAGGGGGGGGATACGCAGTATTTT. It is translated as CAISVQGGDTQYF.

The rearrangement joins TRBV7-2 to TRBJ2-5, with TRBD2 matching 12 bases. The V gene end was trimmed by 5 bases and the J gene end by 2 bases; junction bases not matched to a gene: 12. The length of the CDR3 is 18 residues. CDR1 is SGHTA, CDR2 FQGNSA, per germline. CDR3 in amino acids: CASSLRLAGGPEQETQYF. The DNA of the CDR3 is TGTGCCAGCAGCCTTCGGCTAGCGGGGGGGCCGGAACAAGAGACCCAGTACTTC.

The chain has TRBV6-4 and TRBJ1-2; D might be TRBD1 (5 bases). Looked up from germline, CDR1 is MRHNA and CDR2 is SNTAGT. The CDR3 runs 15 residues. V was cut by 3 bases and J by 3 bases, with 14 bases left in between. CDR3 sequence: CASSEGPGTYYGYTF. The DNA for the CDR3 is TGTGCCAGCAGTGAGGGGCCCGGAACCTACTATGGCTACACCTTC.

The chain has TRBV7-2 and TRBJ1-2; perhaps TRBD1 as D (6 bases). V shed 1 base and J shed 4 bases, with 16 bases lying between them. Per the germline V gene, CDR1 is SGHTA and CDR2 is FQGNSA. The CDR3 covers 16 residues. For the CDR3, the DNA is TGTGCCAGCAGCTTAGAAAACAGGGAGTCTTTCTATGGCTACACCTTC. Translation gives CASSLENRESFYGYTF.

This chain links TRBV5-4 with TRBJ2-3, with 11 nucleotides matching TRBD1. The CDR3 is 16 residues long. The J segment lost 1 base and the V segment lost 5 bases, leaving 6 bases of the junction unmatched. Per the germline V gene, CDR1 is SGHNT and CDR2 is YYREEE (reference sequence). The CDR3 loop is CASSHRTGGGTDTQYF. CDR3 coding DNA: TGTGCCAGCAGTCACCGGACAGGGGGCGGCACAGATACGCAGTATTTT.

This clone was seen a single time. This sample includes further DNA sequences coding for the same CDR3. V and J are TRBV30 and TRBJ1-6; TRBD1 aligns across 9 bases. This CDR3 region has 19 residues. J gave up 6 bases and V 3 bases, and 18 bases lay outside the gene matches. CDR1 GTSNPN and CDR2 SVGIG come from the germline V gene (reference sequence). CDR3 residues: CAWSNPSSGTGKINSPLHF. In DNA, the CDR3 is TGTGCCTGGAGCAACCCTTCTTCCGGGACAGGGAAAATTAATTCACCCCTCCACTTT.

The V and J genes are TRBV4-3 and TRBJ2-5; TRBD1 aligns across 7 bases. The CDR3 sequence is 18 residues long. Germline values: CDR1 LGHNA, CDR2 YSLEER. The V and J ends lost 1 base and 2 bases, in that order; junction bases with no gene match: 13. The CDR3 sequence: CASSQGGRTGHKQETQYF. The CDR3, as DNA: TGCGCCAGCAGCCAAGGGGGCCGGACAGGCCATAAACAAGAGACCCAGTACTTC.

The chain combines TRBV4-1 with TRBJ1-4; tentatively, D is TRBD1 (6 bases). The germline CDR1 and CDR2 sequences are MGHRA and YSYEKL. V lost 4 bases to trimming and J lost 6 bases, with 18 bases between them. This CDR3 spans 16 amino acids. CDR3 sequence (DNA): TGCGCCAGCAGCCCAACTAGGACAGAACATCATGAAAAACTGTTTTTT. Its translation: CASSPTRTEHHEKLFF.

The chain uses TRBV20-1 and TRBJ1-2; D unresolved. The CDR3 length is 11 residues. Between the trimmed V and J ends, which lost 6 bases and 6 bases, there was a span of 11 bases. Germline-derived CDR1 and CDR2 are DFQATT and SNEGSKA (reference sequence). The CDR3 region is CSATRRDGYTF. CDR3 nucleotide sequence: TGCAGTGCAACTAGGCGGGATGGCTACACCTTC.

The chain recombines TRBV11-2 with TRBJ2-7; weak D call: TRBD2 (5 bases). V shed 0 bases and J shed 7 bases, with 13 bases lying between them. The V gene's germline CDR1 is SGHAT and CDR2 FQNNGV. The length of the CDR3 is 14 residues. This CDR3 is CASSLDRLRGEQYF. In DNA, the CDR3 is TGTGCCAGCAGCTTAGATCGTCTGCGAGGGGAGCAGTACTTC.

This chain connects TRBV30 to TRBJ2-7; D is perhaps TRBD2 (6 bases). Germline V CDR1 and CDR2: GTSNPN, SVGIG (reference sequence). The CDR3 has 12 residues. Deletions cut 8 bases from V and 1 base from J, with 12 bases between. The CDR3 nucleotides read TGTGCCCTCCTGGGGGGATCCTACGAGCAGTACTTC. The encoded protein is CALLGGSYEQYF.

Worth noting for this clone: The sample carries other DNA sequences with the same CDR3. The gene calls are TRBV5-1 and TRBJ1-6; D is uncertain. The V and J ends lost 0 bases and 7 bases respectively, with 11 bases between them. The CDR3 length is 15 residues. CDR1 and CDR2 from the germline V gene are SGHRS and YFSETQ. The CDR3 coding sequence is TGCGCCAGCAGCTTGGCTGTAGGGAGAAATTCACCCCTCCACTTT. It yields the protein CASSLAVGRNSPLHF.

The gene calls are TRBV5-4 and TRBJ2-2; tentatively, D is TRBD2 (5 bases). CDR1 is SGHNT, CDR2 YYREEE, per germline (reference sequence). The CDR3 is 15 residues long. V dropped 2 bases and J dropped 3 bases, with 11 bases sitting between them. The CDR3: CASSLRADDTGELFF. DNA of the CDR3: TGTGCCAGCAGCTTAAGAGCGGATGACACCGGGGAGCTGTTTTTT. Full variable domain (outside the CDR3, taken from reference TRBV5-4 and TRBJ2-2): ETGVTQSPTHLIKTRGQQVTLRCSSQSGHNTVSWYQQALGQGPQFIFQYYREEENGRGNFPPRFSGLQFPNYSSELNVNALELDDSALYLCASSLRADDTGELFFGEGSRLTVL.

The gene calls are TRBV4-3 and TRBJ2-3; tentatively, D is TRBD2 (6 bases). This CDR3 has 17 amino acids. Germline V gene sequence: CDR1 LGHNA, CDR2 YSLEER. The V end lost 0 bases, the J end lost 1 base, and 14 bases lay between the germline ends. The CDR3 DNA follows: TGCGCCAGCAGCCAAGAAGTGGAGGGTGGGGGCACAGATACGCAGTATTTT. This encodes CASSQEVEGGGTDTQYF.

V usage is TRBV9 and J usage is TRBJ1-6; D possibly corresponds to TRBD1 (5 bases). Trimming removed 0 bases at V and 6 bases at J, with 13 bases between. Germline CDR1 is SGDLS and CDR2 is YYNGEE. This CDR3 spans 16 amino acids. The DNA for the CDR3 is TGTGCCAGCAGCGTAGGGGGCGCTCACCCTAATTCACCCCTCCACTTT. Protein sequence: CASSVGGAHPNSPLHF.

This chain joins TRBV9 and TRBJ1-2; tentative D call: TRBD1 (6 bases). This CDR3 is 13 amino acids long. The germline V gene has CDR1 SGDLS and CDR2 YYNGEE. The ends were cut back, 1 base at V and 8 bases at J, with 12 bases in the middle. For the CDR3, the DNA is TGTGCCAGCAGCGTACAGGGGTGGGACGGCTACACCTTC. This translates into CASSVQGWDGYTF.

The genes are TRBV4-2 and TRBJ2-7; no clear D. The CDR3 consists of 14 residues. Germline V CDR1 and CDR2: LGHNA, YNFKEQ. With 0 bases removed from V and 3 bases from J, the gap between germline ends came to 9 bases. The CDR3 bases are TGTGCCAGCAGCCAAGACAGGCTAAGCTACGAGCAGTACTTC. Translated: CASSQDRLSYEQYF.

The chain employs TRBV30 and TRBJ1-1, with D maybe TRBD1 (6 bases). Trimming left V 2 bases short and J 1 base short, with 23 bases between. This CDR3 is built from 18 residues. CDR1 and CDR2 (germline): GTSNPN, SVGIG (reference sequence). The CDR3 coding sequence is TGTGCCTGGAGTCTGTTAGGTGAGGGGGTTACCCCGAACACTGAAGCTTTCTTT. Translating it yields CAWSLLGEGVTPNTEAFF. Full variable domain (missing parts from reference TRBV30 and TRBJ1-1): SQTIHQWPATLVQPVGSPLSLECTVEGTSNPNLYWYRQAAGRGLQLLFYSVGIGQISSEVPQNLSASRPQDRQFILSSKKLLLSDSGFYLCAWSLLGEGVTPNTEAFFGQGTRLTVV.

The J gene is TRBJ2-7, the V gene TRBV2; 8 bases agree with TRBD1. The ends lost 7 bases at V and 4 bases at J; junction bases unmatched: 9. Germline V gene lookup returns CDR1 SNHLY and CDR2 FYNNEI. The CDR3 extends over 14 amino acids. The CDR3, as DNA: TGTGCCAGCACTCAGGGGGCAGGGGCATACGAGCAGTACTTC. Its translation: CASTQGAGAYEQYF.

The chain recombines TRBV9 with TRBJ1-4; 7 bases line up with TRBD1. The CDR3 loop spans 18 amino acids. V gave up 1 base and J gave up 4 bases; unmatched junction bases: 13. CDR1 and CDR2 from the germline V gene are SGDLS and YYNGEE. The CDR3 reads CASSVSQRGDSYNEKLFF. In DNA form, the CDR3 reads TGTGCCAGCAGCGTATCGCAGAGGGGGGACAGTTATAATGAAAAACTGTTTTTT.

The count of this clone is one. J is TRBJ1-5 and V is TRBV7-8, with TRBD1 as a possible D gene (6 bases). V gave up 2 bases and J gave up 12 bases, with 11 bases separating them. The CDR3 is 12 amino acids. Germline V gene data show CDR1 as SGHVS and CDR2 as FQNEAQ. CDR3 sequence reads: CASSLFRDIQHF. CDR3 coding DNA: TGTGCCAGCAGCTTATTTAGGGACATCCAGCATTTT.

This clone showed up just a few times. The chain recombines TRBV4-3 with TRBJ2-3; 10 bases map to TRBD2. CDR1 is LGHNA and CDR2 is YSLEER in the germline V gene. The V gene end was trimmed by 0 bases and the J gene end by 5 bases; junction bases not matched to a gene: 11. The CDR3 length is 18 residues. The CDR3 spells CASSQDRGAGGPEDTQYF. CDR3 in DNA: TGCGCCAGCAGCCAAGATCGAGGAGCGGGGGGGCCTGAAGATACGCAGTATTTT.